This record covers a single TCR beta chain. Trimming removed 5 bases from V and 5 bases from J; junction bases left unmatched: 9. The CDR3 is 15 residues long. Germline V gene lookup returns CDR1 GTSNPN and CDR2 SVGIG (reference sequence). This sample stems from a study of blood T cell repertoires in COVID-19. In the study overall: The cDNA or gDNA used as material had been derived from T cells, B-cell-depleted T cells, or PBMCs.

Repertoires were generated with immunoSEQ multiplex PCR, while TCRdb's copy carries only in-frame clones and drops some. The sample contains about 61,000 clones, more than 70% of which appear only once. Sequenced input: peripheral blood. The sequence was obtained from a woman between 45 and 60 years old with active or convalescent COVID-19. This chain joins TRBV30 and TRBJ2-2, with TRBD2 matching 9 bases. CDR3 residues: CAWSAGGRATGELFF. The CDR3 nucleotides read TGTGCCTGGTCAGCAGGCGGGAGGGCGACCGGGGAGCTGTTTTTT.